The clone carrying this T cell receptor beta chain has just a few counts. V lost 6 bases to trimming and J lost 2 bases; unmatched junction nucleotides: 5. CDR3 length: 15 amino acids. Germline CDR1 SEHNR, CDR2 FQNEAQ (reference sequence). The sample belongs to a study of beta chain features in type 1 diabetes. The sequenced template was cDNA made from the entire isolated RNA. This table comes from immunoSEQ multiplex PCR, and its TCRdb copy is limited to in-frame clones, with some not included. The repertoire consists of over 500,000 clones, with around 15% occurring once and the leading ten covering approximately 0.099%.

The sequence was collected from a man aged 18 to 29 in good health. The rearrangement joins TRBV7-9 to TRBJ2-1; 9 bases agree with TRBD1. Sequenced material: naive CD4+ T cells from blood. CDR3 DNA sequence: TGTGCCAGCAGTCCGGGACAGGGAACCTACAATGAGCAGTTCTTC. Translated: CASSPGQGTYNEQFF. Full variable domain (missing parts from reference TRBV7-9 and TRBJ2-1): DTGVSQNPRHKITKRGQNVTFRCDPISEHNRLYWYRQTLGQGPEFLTYFQNEAQLEKSRLLSDRFSAERPKGSFSTLEIQRTEQGDSAMYLCASSPGQGTYNEQFFGPGTRLTVL.